The rows below give T cell receptor beta chains drawn from one sample of a study of vaccination and CD4 T cells after COVID-19. TCRdb called the PCR reads again in MiXCR, with one record for every CDR3 protein. The profile covers approximately 36,000 distinct CDR3 sequences, with 36% appearing a single time and approximately 6.3% taken by the ten largest. The starting material was CD4+ T cells from blood, obtained about 7 months after SARS-CoV-2 vaccination. The origin of the receptors is a human donor who had recovered from COVID-19. Both conserved end residues are part of each CDR3. A D gene is named only where the DNA matches it firmly. Clone sizes are given selectively: once, few, many, or a class where the clone is expanded.

v_gene: TRBV6-1
len: 14
d_gene: .
j_gene: TRBJ2-7
abundance: .
CDR3nt: TGTGCCAGCAGCCCTGCGATGACGGTCTACGAGCAGTACTTC
CDR3aa: CASSPAMTVYEQYF

v_gene: TRBV7-9
len: 16
d_gene: .
j_gene: TRBJ2-3
abundance: few
CDR3nt: TGTGCCAGCAGCTTAGCCCTCGGCCAGGTGACAGATACGCAGTATTTT
CDR3aa: CASSLALGQVTDTQYF

v_gene: TRBV6-1
len: 13
d_gene: TRBD1
j_gene: TRBJ2-2
abundance: few
CDR3nt: TGTGCCGTGGGCAGGGGGCTCACCGGGGAGCTGTTTTTT
CDR3aa: CAVGRGLTGELFF

v_gene: TRBV28
len: 14
d_gene: .
j_gene: TRBJ1-1
abundance: .
CDR3nt: TGTGCCAGCAGAGTCCCGGAGATGAACACTGAAGCTTTCTTT
CDR3aa: CASRVPEMNTEAFF

v_gene: TRBV20-1
len: 13
d_gene: .
j_gene: TRBJ2-7
abundance: few
CDR3nt: TGCAGTGGCCAGACTTCAAGAGGCTACGAGCAGTACTTC
CDR3aa: CSGQTSRGYEQYF

v_gene: TRBV20-1
len: 13
d_gene: .
j_gene: TRBJ2-7
abundance: .
CDR3nt: TGCAGTGCTCCAACACTGCTGGGGGGCGAGCAGTACTTC
CDR3aa: CSAPTLLGGEQYF

v_gene: TRBV28
len: 15
d_gene: .
j_gene: TRBJ1-5
abundance: .
CDR3nt: TGTGCCAGCAGCCCTGACGGGATTAGCAATCAGCCCCAGCATTTT
CDR3aa: CASSPDGISNQPQHF

v_gene: TRBV15
len: 15
d_gene: TRBD1
j_gene: TRBJ2-7
abundance: .
CDR3nt: TGTGCCACCAGCAGAGGACAGGGACCGAGGGAAGAGCAGTACTTC
CDR3aa: CATSRGQGPREEQYF

v_gene: TRBV7-3
len: 15
d_gene: TRBD1
j_gene: TRBJ2-1
abundance: few
CDR3nt: TGTGCCAGCAGCTTATCCAGGGGGCCTACCGATGAGCAGTTCTTC
CDR3aa: CASSLSRGPTDEQFF

v_gene: TRBV6-1
len: 13
d_gene: TRBD2
j_gene: TRBJ2-1
abundance: few
CDR3nt: TGTGCCAGCAAGACTAGCGGGGACAATGAGCAGTTCTTC
CDR3aa: CASKTSGDNEQFF

v_gene: TRBV28
len: 18
d_gene: TRBD2
j_gene: TRBJ2-3
abundance: few
CDR3nt: TGTGCCAGCAGCTCCATGCCGGGACTAGCGGCACGCACAGATACGCAGTATTTT
CDR3aa: CASSSMPGLAARTDTQYF

v_gene: TRBV20-1
len: 12
d_gene: .
j_gene: TRBJ2-7
abundance: .
CDR3nt: TGCAGTGCTAGAGGTATCGCATACGAGCAGTACTTC
CDR3aa: CSARGIAYEQYF

v_gene: TRBV6-1
len: 15
d_gene: .
j_gene: TRBJ2-7
abundance: .
CDR3nt: TGTGCCAGCAGTGGGCGAACCGGGATATCCTACGAGCAGTACTTC
CDR3aa: CASSGRTGISYEQYF

v_gene: TRBV6-5
len: 13
d_gene: .
j_gene: TRBJ1-2
abundance: .
CDR3nt: TGTGCCAGCAGTTACGGAGGGGATCCTGGCTACACCTTC
CDR3aa: CASSYGGDPGYTF

v_gene: TRBV28
len: 16
d_gene: TRBD1
j_gene: TRBJ1-3
abundance: .
CDR3nt: TGTGCCAGCAGCGCGACAGGGGGCGTGAGTGTAAACACCATATATTTT
CDR3aa: CASSATGGVSVNTIYF

v_gene: TRBV6-5
len: 14
d_gene: .
j_gene: TRBJ1-6
abundance: .
CDR3nt: TGTGCCAGCAGTTTCGCAGGGATGGATTCACCCCTCCACTTT
CDR3aa: CASSFAGMDSPLHF

v_gene: TRBV7-9
len: 17
d_gene: .
j_gene: TRBJ2-4
abundance: .
CDR3nt: TGTGCCAGCAGCTTAGCGCTCGGGGAGGTAGCCAAAAACATTCAGTACTTC
CDR3aa: CASSLALGEVAKNIQYF

v_gene: TRBV21-1
len: 18
d_gene: .
j_gene: TRBJ2-7
abundance: .
CDR3nt: TGTGCCAGCAGCAAACCGGTAATCCGGGACAGAGCCTCCTACGAGCAGTACTTC
CDR3aa: CASSKPVIRDRASYEQYF